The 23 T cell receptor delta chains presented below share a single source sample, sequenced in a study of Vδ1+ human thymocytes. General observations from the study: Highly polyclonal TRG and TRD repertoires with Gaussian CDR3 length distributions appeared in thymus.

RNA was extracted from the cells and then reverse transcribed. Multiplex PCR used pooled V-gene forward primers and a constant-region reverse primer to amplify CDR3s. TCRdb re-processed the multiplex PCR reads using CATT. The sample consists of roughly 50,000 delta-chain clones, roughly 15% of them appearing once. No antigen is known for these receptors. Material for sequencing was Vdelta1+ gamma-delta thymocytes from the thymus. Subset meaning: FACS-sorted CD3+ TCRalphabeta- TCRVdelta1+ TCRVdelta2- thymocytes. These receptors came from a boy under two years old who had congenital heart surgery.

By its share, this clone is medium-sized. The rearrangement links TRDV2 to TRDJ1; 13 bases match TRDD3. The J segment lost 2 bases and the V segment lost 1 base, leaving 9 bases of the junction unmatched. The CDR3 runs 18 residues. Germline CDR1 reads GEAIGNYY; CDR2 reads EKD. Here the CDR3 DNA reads TGTGCCTGTGACACTCATACTGGGGGATACGGTAGGACCGATAAACTCATCTTT. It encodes CACDTHTGGYGRTDKLIF.

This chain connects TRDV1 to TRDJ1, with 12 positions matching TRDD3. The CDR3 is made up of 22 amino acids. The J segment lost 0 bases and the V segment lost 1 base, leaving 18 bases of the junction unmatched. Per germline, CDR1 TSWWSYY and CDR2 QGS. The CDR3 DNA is TGTGCTCTTGGGGAACCCCTTAGAACTGTTACTGGGGGATACTCAAACACCGATAAACTCATCTTT. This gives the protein CALGEPLRTVTGGYSNTDKLIF.

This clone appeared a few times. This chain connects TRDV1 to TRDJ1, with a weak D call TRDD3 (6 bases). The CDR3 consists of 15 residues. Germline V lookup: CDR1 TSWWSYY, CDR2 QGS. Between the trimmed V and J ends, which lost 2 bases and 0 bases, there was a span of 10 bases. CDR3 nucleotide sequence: TGTGCTCTTGGGGAAATGGGGGTCCACACCGATAAACTCATCTTT. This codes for CALGEMGVHTDKLIF.

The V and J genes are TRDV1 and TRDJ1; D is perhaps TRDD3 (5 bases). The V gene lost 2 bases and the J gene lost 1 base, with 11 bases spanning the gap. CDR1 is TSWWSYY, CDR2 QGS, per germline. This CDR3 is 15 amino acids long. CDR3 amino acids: CALGEGAILTDKLIF. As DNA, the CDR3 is TGTGCTCTTGGGGAAGGGGCGATACTCACCGATAAACTCATCTTT.

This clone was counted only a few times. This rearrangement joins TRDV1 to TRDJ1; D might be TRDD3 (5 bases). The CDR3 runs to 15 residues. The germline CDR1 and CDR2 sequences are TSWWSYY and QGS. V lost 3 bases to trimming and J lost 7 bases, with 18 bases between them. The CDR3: CALGELLTPGGKLIF. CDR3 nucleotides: TGTGCTCTTGGGGAGCTCCTTACTCCGGGGGGTAAACTCATCTTT.

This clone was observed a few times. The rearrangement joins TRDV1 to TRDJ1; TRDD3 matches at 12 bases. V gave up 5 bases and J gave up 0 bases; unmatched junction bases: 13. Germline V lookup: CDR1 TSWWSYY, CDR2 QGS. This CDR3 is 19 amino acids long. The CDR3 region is CALGLPTNTGGYHTDKLIF. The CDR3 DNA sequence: TGTGCTCTTGGGCTACCTACGAATACTGGGGGATACCACACCGATAAACTCATCTTT.

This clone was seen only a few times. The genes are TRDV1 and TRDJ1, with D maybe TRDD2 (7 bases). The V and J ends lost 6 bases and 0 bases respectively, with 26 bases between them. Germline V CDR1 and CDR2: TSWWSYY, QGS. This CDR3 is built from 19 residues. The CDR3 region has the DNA TGTGCTCTTGGCATTTCCTACTCTGGGGATGTACTGTACACCGATAAACTCATCTTT. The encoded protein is CALGISYSGDVLYTDKLIF.

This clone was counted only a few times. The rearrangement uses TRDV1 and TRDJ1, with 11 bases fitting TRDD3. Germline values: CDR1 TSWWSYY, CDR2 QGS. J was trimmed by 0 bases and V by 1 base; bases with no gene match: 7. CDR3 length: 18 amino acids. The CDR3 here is CALGERSGGYAYTDKLIF. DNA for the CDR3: TGTGCTCTTGGGGAACGGAGTGGGGGATACGCGTACACCGATAAACTCATCTTT.

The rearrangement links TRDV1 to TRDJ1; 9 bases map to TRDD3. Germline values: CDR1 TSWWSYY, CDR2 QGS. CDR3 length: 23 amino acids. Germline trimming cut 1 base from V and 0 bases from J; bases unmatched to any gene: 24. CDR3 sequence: CALGEPLPRAQLHWGTYTDKLIF. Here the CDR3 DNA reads TGTGCTCTTGGGGAACCCTTACCCCGAGCGCAATTACACTGGGGGACTTACACCGATAAACTCATCTTT.

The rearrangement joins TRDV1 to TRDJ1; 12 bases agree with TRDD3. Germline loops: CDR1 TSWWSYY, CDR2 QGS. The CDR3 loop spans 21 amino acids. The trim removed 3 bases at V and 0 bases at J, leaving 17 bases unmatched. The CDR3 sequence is CALGEPVVGITGGYYTDKLIF. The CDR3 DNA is TGTGCTCTTGGGGAGCCCGTCGTGGGGATTACTGGGGGATACTACACCGATAAACTCATCTTT.

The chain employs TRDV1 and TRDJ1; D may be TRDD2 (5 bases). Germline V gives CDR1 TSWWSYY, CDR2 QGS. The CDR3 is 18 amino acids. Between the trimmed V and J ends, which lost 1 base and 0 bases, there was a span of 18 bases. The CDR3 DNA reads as TGTGCTCTTGGGGAACCTGATTCCTCCCACTTATACACCGATAAACTCATCTTT. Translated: CALGEPDSSHLYTDKLIF.

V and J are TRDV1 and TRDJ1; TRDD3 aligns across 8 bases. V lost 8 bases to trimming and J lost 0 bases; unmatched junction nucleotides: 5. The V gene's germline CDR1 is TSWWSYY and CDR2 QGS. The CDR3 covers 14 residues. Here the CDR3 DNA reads TGTGCTCTTAGAGTTGGGGGATACACCGATAAACTCATCTTT. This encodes CALRVGGYTDKLIF.

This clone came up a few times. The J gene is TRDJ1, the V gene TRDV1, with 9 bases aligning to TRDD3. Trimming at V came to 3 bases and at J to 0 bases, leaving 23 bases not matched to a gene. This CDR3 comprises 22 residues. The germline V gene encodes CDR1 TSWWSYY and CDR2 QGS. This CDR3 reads CALGDPLFLVPLLGENTDKLIF. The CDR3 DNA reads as TGTGCTCTTGGGGATCCCCTCTTCCTAGTTCCTTTACTGGGGGAAAACACCGATAAACTCATCTTT.

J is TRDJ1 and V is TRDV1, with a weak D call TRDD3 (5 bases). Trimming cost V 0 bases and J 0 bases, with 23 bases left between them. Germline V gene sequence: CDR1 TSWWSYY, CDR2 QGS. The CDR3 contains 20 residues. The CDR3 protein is CALGELRTTWEWRYTDKLIF. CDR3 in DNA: TGTGCTCTTGGGGAACTACGTACTACCTGGGAATGGAGGTACACCGATAAACTCATCTTT.

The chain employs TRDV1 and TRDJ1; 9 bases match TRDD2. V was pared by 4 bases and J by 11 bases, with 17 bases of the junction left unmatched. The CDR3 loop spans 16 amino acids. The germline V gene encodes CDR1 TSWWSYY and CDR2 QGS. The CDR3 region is CALGGAFLHPSWALIF. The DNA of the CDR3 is TGTGCTCTTGGGGGAGCCTTCCTACATCCAAGCTGGGCCCTCATCTTT.

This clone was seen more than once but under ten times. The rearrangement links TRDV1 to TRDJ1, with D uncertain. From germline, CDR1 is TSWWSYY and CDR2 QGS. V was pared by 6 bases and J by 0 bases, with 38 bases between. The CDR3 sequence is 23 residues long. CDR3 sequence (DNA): TGTGCTCTTGGTACGGGTCGGGACCGTGAGGGGTCTTACTGTCGATCTAACACCGATAAACTCATCTTT. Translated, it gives CALGTGRDREGSYCRSNTDKLIF.

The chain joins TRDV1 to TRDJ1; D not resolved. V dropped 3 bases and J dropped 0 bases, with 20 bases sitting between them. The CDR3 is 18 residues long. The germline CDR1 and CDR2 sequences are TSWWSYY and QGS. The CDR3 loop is CALGDRCGTRKYTDKLIF. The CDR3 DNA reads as TGTGCTCTTGGGGATCGCTGTGGGACACGCAAGTACACCGATAAACTCATCTTT.

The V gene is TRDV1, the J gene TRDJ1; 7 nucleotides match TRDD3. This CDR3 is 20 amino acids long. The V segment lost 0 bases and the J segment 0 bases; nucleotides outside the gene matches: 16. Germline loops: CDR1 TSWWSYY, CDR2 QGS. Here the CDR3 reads CALGELNELPVLGYTDKLIF. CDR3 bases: TGTGCTCTTGGGGAACTTAATGAACTACCGGTACTGGGGTACACCGATAAACTCATCTTT.

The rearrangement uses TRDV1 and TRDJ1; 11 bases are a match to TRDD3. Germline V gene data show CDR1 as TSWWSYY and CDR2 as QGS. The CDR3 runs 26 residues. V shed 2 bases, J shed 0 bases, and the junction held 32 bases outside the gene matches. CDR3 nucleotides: TGTGCTCTTGGGGAAGTGTCGCCTTACGACACCTCTTACTGGGGGATAAAGTCCCCGTACACCGATAAACTCATCTTT. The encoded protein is CALGEVSPYDTSYWGIKSPYTDKLIF.

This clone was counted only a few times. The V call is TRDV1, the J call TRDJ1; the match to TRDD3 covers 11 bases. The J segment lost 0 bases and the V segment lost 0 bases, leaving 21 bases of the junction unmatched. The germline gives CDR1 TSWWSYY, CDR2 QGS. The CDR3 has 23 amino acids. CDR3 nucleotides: TGTGCTCTTGGGGAACTTATGCCAACCTTTCCTACGTGGGGGATACGGTACACCGATAAACTCATCTTT. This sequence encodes CALGELMPTFPTWGIRYTDKLIF.

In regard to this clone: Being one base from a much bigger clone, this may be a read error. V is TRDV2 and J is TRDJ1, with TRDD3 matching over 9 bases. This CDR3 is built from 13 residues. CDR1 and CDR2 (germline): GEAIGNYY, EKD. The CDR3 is CAKPTGGPDKLTF. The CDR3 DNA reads TGTGCCAAGCCTACTGGGGGACCCGATAAACTCACCTTT.

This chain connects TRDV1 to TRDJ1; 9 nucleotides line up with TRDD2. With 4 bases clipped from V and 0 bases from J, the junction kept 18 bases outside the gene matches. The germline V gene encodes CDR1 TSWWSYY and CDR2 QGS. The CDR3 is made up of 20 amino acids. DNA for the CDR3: TGTGCTCTTGGGGCGAATCCTTCCTACCGGTACTTGCACCACACCGATAAACTCATCTTT. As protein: CALGANPSYRYLHHTDKLIF.

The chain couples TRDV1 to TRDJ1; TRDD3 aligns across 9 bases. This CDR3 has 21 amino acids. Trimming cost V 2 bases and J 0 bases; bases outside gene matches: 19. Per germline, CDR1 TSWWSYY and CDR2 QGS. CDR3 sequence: CALGEFRPLLHWGKYTDKLIF. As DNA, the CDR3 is TGTGCTCTTGGGGAATTCAGGCCCCTACTTCACTGGGGGAAGTACACCGATAAACTCATCTTT.